The 20 T cell receptor beta chains below all came from one sample that was sequenced in a study of cytomegalovirus exposure and HLA in healthy donors. In the PCR, 60 Vbeta and 13 Jbeta primers were used. TCRdb's copy holds only in-frame clones and misses some; the assay was immunoSEQ multiplex PCR. In the table there are 150,000 to 200,000 clones, roughly 85% of which are singletons. The material sequenced was PBMCs. These receptors all stem from a woman aged 45-59 years in good health and CMV-seronegative.

This chain connects TRBV28 to TRBJ2-7, with 9 bases matching TRBD1. After removal of 4 bases from V and 7 bases from J, the junction contained 11 bases not matched to a gene. The CDR3 is 15 amino acids. Germline V gene data show CDR1 as MDHEN and CDR2 as SYDVKM. The CDR3 protein is CASSSPGQGFGEQYF. Here the CDR3 DNA reads TGTGCCAGCAGTTCGCCGGGACAGGGTTTTGGGGAGCAGTACTTC.

The CDR3 coding sequence is TGTGCCAGCAGTTACGGCAGGGGCTACGAGCAGTACTTC. Residues: CASSYGRGYEQYF. V gene TRBV6-5 combines with J gene TRBJ2-7, with TRBD1 as a possible D gene (6 bases). This CDR3 comprises 13 residues. V was shortened by 2 bases and J by 3 bases, with 8 bases between the two germline ends. Germline V gene data show CDR1 as MNHEY and CDR2 as SVGAGI.

The chain joins TRBV6-1 to TRBJ2-5; D is perhaps TRBD1 (7 bases). There are 14 residues in the CDR3. The germline gives CDR1 MNHNS, CDR2 SASEGT. V was clipped by 2 bases and J by 7 bases, with 14 bases between them. CDR3 residues: CASSETGAGGTQYF. CDR3 nucleotide sequence: TGTGCCAGCAGTGAAACAGGGGCCGGGGGGACCCAGTACTTC.

This clone is a singleton in its sample. V and J are TRBV18 and TRBJ1-3, with D perhaps TRBD1 (5 bases). V dropped 6 bases and J dropped 2 bases, with 17 bases sitting between them. Germline V gene sequence: CDR1 KGHSH, CDR2 LQKENI. The CDR3 is 16 amino acids. This chain's CDR3 is CASSSSTANTGNTIYF. Here the CDR3 DNA reads TGTGCCAGCTCCTCGTCGACAGCGAATACTGGAAACACCATATATTTT.

The CDR3 region is CASSDTGELFF. Written as DNA, the CDR3 is TGTGCCAGCAGCGACACCGGGGAGCTGTTTTTT. The V and J genes are TRBV28 and TRBJ2-2; no reliable D call. V lost 6 bases, J lost 3 bases, and 2 bases lay in between. Germline V gives CDR1 MDHEN, CDR2 SYDVKM. There are 11 residues in the CDR3.

The chain carries TRBV4-2 and TRBJ2-3; the D gene is possibly TRBD2 (5 bases). Germline CDR1 reads LGHNA; CDR2 reads YNFKEQ. The V end lost 4 bases, the J end lost 6 bases, and 11 bases lay between the germline ends. The CDR3 runs 13 residues. In nucleotides, the CDR3 is TGTGCCAGCAGCCCTGGGGAGCGGGATACGCAGTATTTT. Amino acid sequence: CASSPGERDTQYF.

The chain employs TRBV11-2 and TRBJ2-5; 10 nucleotides match TRBD2. Germline V gene lookup returns CDR1 SGHAT and CDR2 FQNNGV. With 2 bases clipped from V and 4 bases from J, the junction kept 7 bases outside the gene matches. The length of the CDR3 is 16 residues. The CDR3 sequence is CASSLRVEREGETQYF. CDR3 bases: TGTGCCAGCAGCTTAAGGGTAGAGCGGGAGGGAGAGACCCAGTACTTC.

This chain connects TRBV28 to TRBJ2-3, with a tentative D call TRBD2 (6 bases). The CDR3 runs 15 residues. The germline CDR1 and CDR2 sequences are MDHEN and SYDVKM. V was trimmed by 4 bases and J by 3 bases, leaving 14 bases between them. The CDR3 DNA reads as TGTGCCAGCAGTTCTCCGGGAGCCTATACAGATACGCAGTATTTT. It yields the protein CASSSPGAYTDTQYF.

The rearrangement joins TRBV29-1 to TRBJ1-2; D perhaps matches TRBD1 (6 bases). This CDR3 has 13 residues. Germline CDR1 SQVTM, CDR2 ANQGSEA. V dropped 5 bases and J dropped 3 bases, with 13 bases sitting between them. The CDR3 DNA is TGCAGCGTTTTTTCCAGGGGCGACTATGGCTACACCTTC. Protein: CSVFSRGDYGYTF.

To note about this clone: The junction departs from the called germline gene at one end, perhaps through a read error. The chain uses TRBV7-9 and TRBJ1-2; no definite D call. CDR3 length: 17 amino acids. Germline V CDR1 and CDR2: SEHNR, FQNEAQ (reference sequence). This CDR3 is CSSSLGSYKIINYGYTF. DNA of the CDR3: TGTTCCAGCAGCTTAGGGTCTTACAAAATTATTAACTATGGCTACACCTTC.

The CDR3 nucleotides are TGTGCCAGCATCAGGGGCGGGAGCACCGGGGAGCTGTTTTTT. As protein: CASIRGGSTGELFF. This chain links TRBV6-6 with TRBJ2-2, with a weak D call TRBD2 (7 bases). Germline CDR1 is MNHNY and CDR2 is SVGAGI (reference sequence). Trimming cost V 7 bases and J 4 bases, with 13 bases left between them. This CDR3 contains 14 residues.

The chain couples TRBV4-1 to TRBJ2-1; 11 bases line up with TRBD1. With 4 bases clipped from V and 6 bases from J, the junction kept 5 bases outside the gene matches. Germline CDR1 and CDR2: MGHRA and YSYEKL. This CDR3 has 15 residues. The CDR3 loop is CASSLGQGGINEQFF. In DNA, the CDR3 is TGCGCCAGCAGCCTGGGACAGGGGGGTATCAATGAGCAGTTCTTC.

V gene TRBV2 combines with J gene TRBJ2-2; no clear D gene. V was cut by 4 bases and J by 1 base, with 7 bases left in between. The CDR3 sequence is 14 residues long. The germline V gene encodes CDR1 SNHLY and CDR2 FYNNEI. The CDR3 sequence: CASSAAENTGELFF. CDR3 nucleotide sequence: TGTGCCAGCAGTGCTGCAGAGAACACCGGGGAGCTGTTTTTT.

The chain recombines TRBV27 with TRBJ2-3; TRBD2 is a possible D gene (5 bases). The CDR3 length is 15 residues. Germline CDR1 and CDR2: MNHEY and SMNVEV (reference sequence). The V end was cut by 6 bases, the J end by 4 bases, with 17 bases between. CDR3 sequence (DNA): TGTGCCAGCAGAACGGCGGGCCCACTGGCAGATACGCAGTATTTT. Its translation: CASRTAGPLADTQYF.

The chain employs TRBV7-2 and TRBJ2-7, with 11 bases lining up with TRBD2. Germline V gives CDR1 SGHTA, CDR2 FQGNSA. The V and J ends lost 3 bases and 6 bases, in that order; junction bases with no gene match: 4. The CDR3 consists of 14 residues. Here the CDR3 DNA reads TGTGCCAGCAGCTTTAGCGGGAGGGCTGGCGAGCAGTACTTC. It encodes CASSFSGRAGEQYF.

This clone came up once. This sequence joins TRBV9 and TRBJ2-1, with 8 nucleotides matching TRBD2. Looked up from germline, CDR1 is SGDLS and CDR2 is YYNGEE. This CDR3 has 16 amino acids. Trimming removed 3 bases from V and 5 bases from J; junction bases left unmatched: 10. The CDR3 protein is CASSGNSGAEHNEQFF. CDR3 nucleotide sequence: TGTGCCAGCAGCGGAAATAGCGGGGCAGAGCACAATGAGCAGTTCTTC.

Only a few counts were recorded for this clone. The rearrangement joins TRBV6-1 to TRBJ2-1, with 9 bases aligning to TRBD2. This CDR3 has 18 amino acids. V was pared by 0 bases and J by 3 bases, with 9 bases of the junction left unmatched. Germline values: CDR1 MNHNS, CDR2 SASEGT. CDR3 nucleotide sequence: TGTGCCAGCAGTGAAGCGTGGGGTAGCGGGAGCCTCTACAATGAGCAGTTCTTC. Its protein product is CASSEAWGSGSLYNEQFF.

The sample holds a few counts of this clone. The V call is TRBV27, the J call TRBJ2-7; 10 bases fit TRBD2. J lost 2 bases, V lost 3 bases, and 7 bases had no gene match. From germline, CDR1 is MNHEY and CDR2 SMNVEV (reference sequence). This CDR3 contains 16 residues. The DNA for the CDR3 is TGTGCCAGCAGTTTCGTAGGAGCGGGAGGGCCCTACGAGCAGTACTTC. This gives the protein CASSFVGAGGPYEQYF.

The gene calls are TRBV7-9 and TRBJ2-7, with 8 bases aligning to TRBD1. CDR1 is SEHNR and CDR2 is FQNEAQ in the germline V gene (reference sequence). The CDR3 has 14 amino acids. V trimming: 5 bases; J trimming: 3 bases; junction bases outside the gene matches: 6. The CDR3 nucleotides read TGTGCCAGCAGCCCCGGGACAGGCCTCTACGAGCAGTACTTC. Translation: CASSPGTGLYEQYF.

The CDR3 spells CASSLWSNTAYEQYF. Written as DNA, the CDR3 is TGTGCCAGCAGCCTTTGGAGTAATACCGCTTACGAGCAGTACTTC. The V and J genes are TRBV5-6 and TRBJ2-7; the D is unclear. Trimming removed 4 bases at V and 4 bases at J, with 18 bases between. Per germline, CDR1 SGHDT and CDR2 YYEEEE. The CDR3 is made up of 15 amino acids.